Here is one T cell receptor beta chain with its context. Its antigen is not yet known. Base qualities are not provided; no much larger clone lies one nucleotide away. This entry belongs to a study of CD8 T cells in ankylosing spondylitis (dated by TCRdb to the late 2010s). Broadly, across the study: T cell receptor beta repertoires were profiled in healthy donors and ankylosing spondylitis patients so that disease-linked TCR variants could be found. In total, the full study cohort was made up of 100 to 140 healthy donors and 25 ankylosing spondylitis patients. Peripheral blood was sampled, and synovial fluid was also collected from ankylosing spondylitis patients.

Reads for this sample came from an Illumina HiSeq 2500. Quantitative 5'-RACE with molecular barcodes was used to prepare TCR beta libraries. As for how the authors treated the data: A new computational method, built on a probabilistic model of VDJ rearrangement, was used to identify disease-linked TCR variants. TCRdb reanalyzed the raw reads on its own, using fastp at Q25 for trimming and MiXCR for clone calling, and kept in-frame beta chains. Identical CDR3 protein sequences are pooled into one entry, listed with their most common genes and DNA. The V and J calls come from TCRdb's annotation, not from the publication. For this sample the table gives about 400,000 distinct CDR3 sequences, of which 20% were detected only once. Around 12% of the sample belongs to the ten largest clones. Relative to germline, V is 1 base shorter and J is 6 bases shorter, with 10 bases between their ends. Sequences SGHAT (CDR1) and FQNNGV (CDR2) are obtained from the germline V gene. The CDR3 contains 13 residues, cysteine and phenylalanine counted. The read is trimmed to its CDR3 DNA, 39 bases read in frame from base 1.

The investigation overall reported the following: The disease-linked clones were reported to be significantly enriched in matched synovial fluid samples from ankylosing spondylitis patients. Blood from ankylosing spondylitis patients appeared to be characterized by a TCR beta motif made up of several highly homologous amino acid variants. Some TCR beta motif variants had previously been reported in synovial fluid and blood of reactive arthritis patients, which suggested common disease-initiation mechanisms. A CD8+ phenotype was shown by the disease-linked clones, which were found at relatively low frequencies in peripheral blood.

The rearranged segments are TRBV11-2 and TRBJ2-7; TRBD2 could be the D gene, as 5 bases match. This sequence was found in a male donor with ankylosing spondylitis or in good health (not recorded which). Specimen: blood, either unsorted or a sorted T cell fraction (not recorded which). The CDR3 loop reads CASSLGFGGEQYF. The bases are TGTGCCAGCAGCTTAGGTTTTGGAGGCGAGCAGTACTTC. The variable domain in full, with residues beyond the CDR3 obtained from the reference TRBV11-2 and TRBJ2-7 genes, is EAGVAQSPRYKIIEKRQSVAFWCNPISGHATLYWYQQILGQGPKLLIQFQNNGVVDDSQLPKDRFSAERLKGVDSTLKIQPAKLEDSAVYLCASSLGFGGEQYFGPGTRLTVT.